The next 3 T cell receptor beta chains were all read from a single sample in a study of cytomegalovirus exposure and HLA in healthy donors. The PCR contained 60 Vbeta and 13 Jbeta primers. This table comes from immunoSEQ multiplex PCR, and its TCRdb copy is limited to in-frame clones, with some not included. This table has 150,000 to 200,000 clones, roughly 87% appearing once. Sequenced material: PBMCs. All receptors derive from a girl under three years old in good health and CMV-seronegative.

This chain connects TRBV5-8 to TRBJ2-5; possible D gene TRBD1, 6 bases. Germline V gene lookup returns CDR1 SGHTS and CDR2 YDEGEE. The CDR3 sequence is 17 residues long. V lost 3 bases and J 1 base, leaving 19 bases between the germline ends. For the CDR3, the DNA is TGTGCCAGCAGCTCCGGGACACAGACCAGCCGCCAAGAGACCCAGTACTTC. Translating gives CASSSGTQTSRQETQYF.

The chain uses TRBV14 and TRBJ2-1; tentatively, D is TRBD2 (7 bases). V dropped 4 bases and J dropped 0 bases, with 13 bases sitting between them. CDR3 size: 16 residues. CDR1 and CDR2 from the germline V gene are SGHDN and FVKESK. The CDR3 loop reads CASSPYRGASYNEQFF. The CDR3 nucleotides read TGTGCCAGCAGCCCGTACCGGGGGGCCTCCTACAATGAGCAGTTCTTC. Using reference TRBV14 and TRBJ2-1 for the parts outside the CDR3, the full variable domain is EAGVTQFPSHSVIEKGQTVTLRCDPISGHDNLYWYRRVMGKEIKFLLHFVKESKQDESGMPNNRFLAERTGGTYSTLKVQPAELEDSGVYFCASSPYRGASYNEQFFGPGTRLTVL.

This sequence joins TRBV2 and TRBJ2-5; 7 nucleotides agree with TRBD2. Germline lookup yields CDR1 SNHLY and CDR2 FYNNEI. This CDR3 region has 13 residues. Germline trimming cut 8 bases from V and 4 bases from J; bases unmatched to any gene: 7. As DNA, the CDR3 is TGTGCCAGCCTAAATAGCGGGCCAGAGACCCAGTACTTC. This sequence encodes CASLNSGPETQYF.